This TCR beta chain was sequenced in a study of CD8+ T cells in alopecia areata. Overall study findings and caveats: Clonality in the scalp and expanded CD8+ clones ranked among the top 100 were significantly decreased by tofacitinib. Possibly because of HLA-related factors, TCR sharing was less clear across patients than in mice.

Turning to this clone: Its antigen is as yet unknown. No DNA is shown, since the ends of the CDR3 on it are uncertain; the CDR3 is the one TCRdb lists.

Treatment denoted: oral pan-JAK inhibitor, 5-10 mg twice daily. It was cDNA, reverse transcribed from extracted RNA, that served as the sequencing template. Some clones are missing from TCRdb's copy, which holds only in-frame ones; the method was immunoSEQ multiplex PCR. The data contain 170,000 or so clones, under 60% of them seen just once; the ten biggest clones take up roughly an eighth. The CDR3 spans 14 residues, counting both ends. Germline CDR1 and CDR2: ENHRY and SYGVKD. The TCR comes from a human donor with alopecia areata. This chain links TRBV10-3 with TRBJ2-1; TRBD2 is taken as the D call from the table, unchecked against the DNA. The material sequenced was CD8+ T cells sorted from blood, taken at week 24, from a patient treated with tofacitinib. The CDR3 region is CAIRSSGRGNEQFF.